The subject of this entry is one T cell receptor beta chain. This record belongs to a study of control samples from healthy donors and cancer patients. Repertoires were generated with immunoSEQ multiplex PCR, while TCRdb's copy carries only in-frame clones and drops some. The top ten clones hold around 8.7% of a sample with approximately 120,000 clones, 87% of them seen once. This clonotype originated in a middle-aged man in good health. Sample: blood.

The CDR3 sequence is CASGQGQGEKLFF. The DNA of the CDR3 is TGTGCCAGCGGCCAGGGGCAAGGAGAAAAACTGTTTTTT. The V and J genes are TRBV7-9 and TRBJ1-4, with D possibly being TRBD1 (6 bases). Trimming stripped 8 bases from V and 8 bases from J, with 15 bases between. Germline V lookup: CDR1 SEHNR, CDR2 FQNEAQ (reference sequence). The CDR3 has 13 amino acids.